Below are 18 T cell receptor beta chains sequenced from a single sample in a study of CD8 T cells in Susac syndrome. Reverse transcription of about 0.5 to 1 ug RNA was carried out with random hexamers. TCRdb called the immunoSEQ multiplex PCR reads again in MiXCR, with one record for every CDR3 protein. Of roughly 200,000 distinct CDR3 sequences listed, about 95% are singletons. Material: CD4+ T cells from PBMCs. All receptors come from a human donor in good health.

This clonotype was counted a single time. The genes are TRBV4-2 and TRBJ2-3; 7 bases line up with TRBD2. Germline CDR1 and CDR2: LGHNA and YNFKEQ. The V segment lost 4 bases and the J segment 1 base; nucleotides outside the gene matches: 8. There are 16 residues in the CDR3. The CDR3 nucleotides read TGTGCCAGCAGCCCGCCCTCCACTAGCGGCACAGATACGCAGTATTTT. Residues: CASSPPSTSGTDTQYF.

This clonotype was found a few times. This chain uses TRBV15 with TRBJ2-2; D remains ambiguous. CDR3 length: 12 residues. Germline V gene sequence: CDR1 LNHNV, CDR2 YYDKDF (reference sequence). Trimming removed 3 bases from V and 4 bases from J, with 3 bases in between. The CDR3 DNA reads as TGTGCCACCAGCAGGTCCACCGGGGAGCTGTTTTTT. The encoded protein is CATSRSTGELFF. The variable domain in full, with the rest retrieved from reference TRBV15 and TRBJ2-2, is DAMVIQNPRYQVTQFGKPVTLSCSQTLNHNVMYWYQQKSSQAPKLLFHYYDKDFNNEADTPDNFQSRRPNTSFCFLDIRSPGLGDTAMYLCATSRSTGELFFGEGSRLTVL.

The chain is built from TRBV12-3 or TRBV12-4 and TRBJ1-6; the D gene is possibly TRBD1 (5 bases). Trimming shortened V by 4 bases and J by 8 bases, and 15 bases separated the two germline ends. CDR3 length: 15 residues. DNA of the CDR3: TGTGCCAGCAGTTCCACGGGACTTTCGGATTCACCCCTCCACTTT. Encoded protein: CASSSTGLSDSPLHF.

J is TRBJ1-1 and V is TRBV29-1; D not resolved. CDR1 and CDR2 from the germline V gene are SQVTM and ANQGSEA. The CDR3 runs to 12 residues. V was cut by 3 bases and J by 6 bases, with 11 bases left in between. CDR3: CSVDIQAAEAFF. CDR3 nucleotide sequence: TGCAGCGTTGATATCCAGGCGGCTGAAGCTTTCTTT.

In its sample, this clonotype was seen once. V is TRBV6-5 and J is TRBJ2-4; no clear D gene. The V gene's germline CDR1 is MNHEY and CDR2 SVGAGI. There are 16 residues in the CDR3. With 0 bases removed from V and 0 bases from J, the gap between germline ends came to 9 bases. Written as DNA, the CDR3 is TGTGCCAGCAGTTACTCGCACAACTTAGCCAAAAACATTCAGTACTTC. Translated, it gives CASSYSHNLAKNIQYF.

The chain couples TRBV12-3 or TRBV12-4 to TRBJ2-3; 7 positions agree with TRBD1. J lost 4 bases, V lost 8 bases, and 9 bases had no gene match. The CDR3 runs 14 residues. CDR3 DNA: TGTGCCAGCCGTCCGAACAGGGGTTCAGATACGCAGTATTTT. This encodes CASRPNRGSDTQYF.

J is TRBJ2-3 and V is TRBV28; unclear D gene. CDR1 and CDR2 (germline): MDHEN, SYDVKM. Trimming removed 4 bases from V and 6 bases from J, with 14 bases in between. This CDR3 is 14 amino acids long. As DNA, the CDR3 is TGTGCCAGCAGTTACGCGGTGGGTGGGGATACGCAGTATTTT. As protein: CASSYAVGGDTQYF.

The chain has TRBV29-1 and TRBJ1-2; 8 positions match TRBD1. The CDR3 loop spans 15 amino acids. Per germline, CDR1 SQVTM and CDR2 ANQGSEA. With V trimmed by 6 bases and J by 5 bases, 14 bases remained unmatched. The chain's CDR3 is CSVGGITGGGYGYTF. In DNA form, the CDR3 reads TGCAGCGTGGGCGGAATAACAGGGGGAGGTTATGGCTACACCTTC.

V is TRBV7-2 and J is TRBJ1-6; D gene unclear. The V end was cut by 4 bases, the J end by 9 bases, with 10 bases between. Germline CDR1 and CDR2: SGHTA and FQGNSA. This CDR3 spans 13 amino acids. The CDR3 region is CASSSAGGSPLHF. CDR3 coding DNA: TGTGCCAGCAGCTCTGCGGGAGGTTCACCCCTCCACTTT.

The chain recombines TRBV15 with TRBJ2-6; D unclear. The V gene lost 3 bases and the J gene lost 0 bases, with 15 bases spanning the gap. This CDR3 comprises 18 residues. From germline, CDR1 is LNHNV and CDR2 YYDKDF (reference sequence). CDR3 in DNA: TGTGCCACCAGCAGGAGCCGGGCGGTGGGCTCTGGGGCCAACGTCCTGACTTTC. Protein: CATSRSRAVGSGANVLTF.

The rearrangement uses TRBV25-1 and TRBJ1-2; D not resolved. Germline V CDR1 and CDR2: MGHDK, SYGVNS. Trimming removed 0 bases from V and 6 bases from J, with 14 bases in between. The CDR3 is 15 amino acids. The CDR3 protein is CASSEYGRVSDGYTF. In DNA form, the CDR3 reads TGTGCCAGCAGTGAATACGGACGGGTTAGTGATGGCTACACCTTC.

This sequence joins TRBV24-1 and TRBJ2-6; a possible D gene is TRBD1 (6 bases). Germline-derived CDR1 and CDR2 are KGHDR and SFDVKD. V dropped 1 base and J dropped 0 bases, with 9 bases sitting between them. The CDR3 spans 17 residues. Here the CDR3 reads CATSDFRDNSGANVLTF. DNA for the CDR3: TGTGCCACCAGTGATTTCCGGGACAACTCTGGGGCCAACGTCCTGACTTTC.

The V call is TRBV11-2, the J call TRBJ2-1, with D unresolved. Trimming stripped 1 base from V and 0 bases from J, with 10 bases between. Looked up from germline, CDR1 is SGHAT and CDR2 is FQNNGV. This CDR3 comprises 16 residues. CDR3 sequence reads: CASSLGGFHSYNEQFF. The CDR3 region has the DNA TGTGCCAGCAGCTTAGGGGGTTTCCACTCCTACAATGAGCAGTTCTTC.

The V call is TRBV9, the J call TRBJ2-1; D is possibly TRBD1 (6 bases). Germline CDR1 and CDR2: SGDLS and YYNGEE. Between the trimmed V and J ends, which lost 5 bases and 4 bases, there was a span of 16 bases. This CDR3 comprises 15 residues. CDR3 amino acids: CASSSRQALYNEQFF. The CDR3 bases are TGTGCCAGCAGTTCCCGACAGGCACTATACAATGAGCAGTTCTTC.

This rearrangement joins TRBV12-3 or TRBV12-4 to TRBJ2-6, with D tentatively TRBD1 or TRBD2 (5 bases each). The CDR3 is 16 residues long. Trimming took 5 bases from V and 0 from J, leaving 11 bases between them. The CDR3 here is CASSRGRPSGANVLTF. The CDR3 region has the DNA TGTGCCAGCAGTAGGGGACGGCCCTCTGGGGCCAACGTCCTGACTTTC.

The chain is built from TRBV7-2 and TRBJ2-2; D perhaps matches TRBD2 (5 bases). CDR1 is SGHTA and CDR2 is FQGNSA in the germline V gene. The V end was cut by 6 bases, the J end by 3 bases, with 11 bases between. CDR3 length: 14 amino acids. CDR3 loop: CASRIRTDTGELFF. CDR3 DNA: TGTGCCAGCAGGATCCGGACTGACACCGGGGAGCTGTTTTTT.

The chain links TRBV30 to TRBJ2-7, with D perhaps matching TRBD1 (7 bases). V dropped 4 bases and J dropped 5 bases, with 12 bases sitting between them. The CDR3 runs to 12 residues. Looked up from germline, CDR1 is GTSNPN and CDR2 is SVGIG (reference sequence). For the CDR3, the DNA is TGTGCCTGGACGGAGGGGGCCAACGAGCAGTACGTC. This gives the protein CAWTEGANEQYV.

The chain employs TRBV3-1 and TRBJ1-3; D is unclear. The ends were cut back, 5 bases at V and 0 bases at J, with 11 bases in the middle. The germline gives CDR1 LGHDT, CDR2 YNNKEL (reference sequence). The CDR3 contains 15 residues. The CDR3 DNA reads as TGTGCCAGCAGCGAAGCACGGATCTCTGGAAACACCATATATTTT. It encodes CASSEARISGNTIYF.